This entry concerns a single T cell receptor beta chain. Its antigen is unidentified. The data derive from a study of CD8+ T cells in alopecia areata. Overall study: Severity scores in treated patients reflected the percentage of scalp affected.

Noted treatment: oral pan-JAK inhibitor, 5-10 mg twice daily. Collection of lesional scalp punch biopsies and peripheral blood was performed in alopecia areata patients. The CDR3 spans 13 residues. CDR1 is SGHNT, CDR2 YENEEA, per germline. V was trimmed by 0 bases and J by 7 bases, leaving 9 bases between them. Notes on the study in general: Higher clonality than in normal scalp was seen in lesional scalp, especially alopecia totalis/universalis.

Extracted from the samples, RNA was reverse transcribed into cDNA to serve as the sequencing template. TCRdb keeps only in-frame clones here, not all; method: immunoSEQ multiplex PCR. The sample includes over 250,000 clones, roughly 60% of them seen just once. Sequencing was performed on CD4+ T cells sorted from blood, taken around week 54, from a patient treated with tofacitinib. The clonotype comes from a human donor with alopecia areata. The chain employs TRBV11-3 and TRBJ2-5; D is undetermined. The CDR3 spells CASSLEGRGTQYF. CDR3 in DNA: TGTGCCAGCAGCTTAGAGGGTCGTGGGACCCAGTACTTC.